A single sample is the source of the 4 T cell receptor beta chains below, sequenced in a study of shared clonotypes between healthy human individuals. Clones were read by immunoSEQ multiplex PCR, and TCRdb kept only the in-frame ones, dropping some. Of about 1.5 million clones listed, around 98% are singletons. The sequenced material came from naive CD4+ T cells sorted from blood. The subset was: CD45RA+ positively selected. The receptor source for this set is a man younger than 40 in good health.

The chain is built from TRBV5-6 and TRBJ2-2; 9 positions match TRBD1. CDR1 and CDR2 (germline): SGHDT, YYEEEE. This CDR3 has 16 residues. V gave up 3 bases and J gave up 4 bases; unmatched junction bases: 7. CDR3 nucleotides: TGTGCCAGCAGCTCAGACAGGGGGATAGTCACCGGGGAGCTGTTTTTT. Amino acid sequence: CASSSDRGIVTGELFF.

Note on this clone: The junction departs from germline at one end; a sequencing error may be responsible. CDR3 bases: TGTGCCAGCAGTTTGGGACAGGCTAAACTCGTCTTC. Translating it yields CASSLGQAKLVF. The rearrangement links TRBV28 to TRBJ1-2; 8 bases are a match to TRBD1. CDR3 length: 12 amino acids. The germline CDR1 and CDR2 sequences are MDHEN and SYDVKM.

CDR3 loop: CASREGRELNEKLFF. The DNA of the CDR3 is TGCGCCAGCAGAGAAGGACGGGAGCTTAATGAAAAACTGTTTTTT. This chain connects TRBV5-1 to TRBJ1-4; D not resolved. This CDR3 is built from 15 residues. Trimming took 5 bases from V and 4 from J, leaving 15 bases between them. CDR1 is SGHRS, CDR2 YFSETQ, per germline.

This clone was detected once. The identical CDR3 is also encoded by other nucleotide sequences in the sample. This chain links TRBV7-2 with TRBJ2-2, with D unclear. This CDR3 is 12 amino acids long. V lost 6 bases and J lost 7, with 9 bases in between. CDR1 is SGHTA and CDR2 is FQGNSA in the germline V gene. Written as DNA, the CDR3 is TGTGCCAGCAGTCTAGAGGTCGGGGAGCTGTTTTTT. Amino acids: CASSLEVGELFF.